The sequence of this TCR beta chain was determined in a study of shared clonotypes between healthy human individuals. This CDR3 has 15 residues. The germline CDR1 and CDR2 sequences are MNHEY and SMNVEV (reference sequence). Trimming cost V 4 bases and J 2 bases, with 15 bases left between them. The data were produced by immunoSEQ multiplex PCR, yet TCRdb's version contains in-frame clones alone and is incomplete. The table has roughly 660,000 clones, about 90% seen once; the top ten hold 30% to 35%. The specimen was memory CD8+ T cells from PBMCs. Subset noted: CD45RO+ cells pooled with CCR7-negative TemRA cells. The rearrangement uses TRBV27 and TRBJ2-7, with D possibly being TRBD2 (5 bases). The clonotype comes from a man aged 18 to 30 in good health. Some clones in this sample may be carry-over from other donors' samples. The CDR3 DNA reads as TGTGCCAGCAGTTACCTCGTCGGGGAAACCTACGAGCAGTACTTC. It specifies CASSYLVGETYEQYF.